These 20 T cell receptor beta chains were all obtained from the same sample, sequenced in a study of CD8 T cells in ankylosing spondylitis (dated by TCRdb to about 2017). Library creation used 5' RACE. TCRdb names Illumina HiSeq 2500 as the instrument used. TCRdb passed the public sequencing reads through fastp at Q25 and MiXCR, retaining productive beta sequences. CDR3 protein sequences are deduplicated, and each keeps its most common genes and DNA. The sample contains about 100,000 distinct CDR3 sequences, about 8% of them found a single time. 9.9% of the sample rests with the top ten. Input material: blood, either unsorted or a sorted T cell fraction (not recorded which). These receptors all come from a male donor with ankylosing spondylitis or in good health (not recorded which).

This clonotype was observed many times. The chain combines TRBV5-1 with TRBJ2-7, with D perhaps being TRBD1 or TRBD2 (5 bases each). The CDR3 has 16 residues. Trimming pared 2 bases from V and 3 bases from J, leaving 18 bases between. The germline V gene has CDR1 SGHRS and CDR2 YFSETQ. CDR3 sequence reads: CASSFDLRDPVYEQYF. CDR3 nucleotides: TGCGCCAGCAGCTTTGACCTCCGGGACCCTGTCTACGAGCAGTACTTC.

In DNA form, the CDR3 reads TGCGCCAGCAGCCAAGATCCAGGGGGTGGTGGCTACACCTTC. Translated: CASSQDPGGGGYTF. The chain links TRBV4-3 to TRBJ1-2, with 7 nucleotides matching TRBD1. CDR3 length equals 14 residues. The junction had 5 bases not matched to a gene; V was cut back by 0 bases and J by 7 bases. The germline gives CDR1 LGHNA, CDR2 YSLEER.

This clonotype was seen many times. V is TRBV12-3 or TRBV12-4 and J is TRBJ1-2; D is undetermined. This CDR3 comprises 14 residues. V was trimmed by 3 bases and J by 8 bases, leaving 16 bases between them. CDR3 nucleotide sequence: TGTGCCAGCAGTTTTCTTGATGCAGTGGCCGGCTACACCTTC. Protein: CASSFLDAVAGYTF.

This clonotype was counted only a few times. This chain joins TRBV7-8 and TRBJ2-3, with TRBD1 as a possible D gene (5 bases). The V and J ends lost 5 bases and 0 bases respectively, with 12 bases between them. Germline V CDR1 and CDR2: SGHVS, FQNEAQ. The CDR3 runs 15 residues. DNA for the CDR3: TGTGCCAGCAGCCTAGGACACCTTAGCACAGATACGCAGTATTTT. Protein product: CASSLGHLSTDTQYF. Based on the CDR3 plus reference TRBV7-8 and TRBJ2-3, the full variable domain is GAGVSQSPRYKVAKRGQDVALRCDPISGHVSLFWYQQALGQGPEFLTYFQNEAQLDKSGLPSDRFFAERPEGSVSTLKIQRTQQEDSAVYLCASSLGHLSTDTQYFGPGTRLTVL.

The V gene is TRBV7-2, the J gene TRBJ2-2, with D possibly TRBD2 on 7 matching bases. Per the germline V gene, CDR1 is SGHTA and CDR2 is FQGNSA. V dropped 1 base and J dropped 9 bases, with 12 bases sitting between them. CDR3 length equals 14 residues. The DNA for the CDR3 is TGTGCCAGCAGCTTAGAAGGCGGGGGCTGGGAGCTGTTTTTT. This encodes CASSLEGGGWELFF.

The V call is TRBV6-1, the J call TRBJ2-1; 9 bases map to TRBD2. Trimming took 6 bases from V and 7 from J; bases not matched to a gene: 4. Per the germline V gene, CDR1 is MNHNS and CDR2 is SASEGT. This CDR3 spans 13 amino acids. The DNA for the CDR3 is TGTGCCAGCAGGCTAGCGGGGTTAAATGAGCAGTTCTTC. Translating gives CASRLAGLNEQFF.

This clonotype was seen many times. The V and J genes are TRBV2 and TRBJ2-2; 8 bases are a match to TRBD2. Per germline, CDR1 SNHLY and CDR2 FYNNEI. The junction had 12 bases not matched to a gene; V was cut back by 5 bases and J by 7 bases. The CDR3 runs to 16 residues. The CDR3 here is CASSLASSRGGGELFF. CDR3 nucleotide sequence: TGTGCCAGCAGTTTAGCCTCCTCTCGGGGGGGCGGGGAGCTGTTTTTT.

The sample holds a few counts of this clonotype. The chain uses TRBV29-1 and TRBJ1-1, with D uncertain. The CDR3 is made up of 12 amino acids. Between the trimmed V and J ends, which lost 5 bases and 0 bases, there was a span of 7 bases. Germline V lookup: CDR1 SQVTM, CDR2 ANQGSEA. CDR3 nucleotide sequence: TGCAGCGTTTTGAAGGTGAACACTGAAGCTTTCTTT. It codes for CSVLKVNTEAFF.

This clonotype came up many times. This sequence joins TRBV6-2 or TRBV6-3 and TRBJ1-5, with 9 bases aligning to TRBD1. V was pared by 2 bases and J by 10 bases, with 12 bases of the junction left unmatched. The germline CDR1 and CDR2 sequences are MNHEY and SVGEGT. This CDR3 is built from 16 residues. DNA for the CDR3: TGTGCCAGCAGTTACAGTCCCGGGACAGGGTGGAGTCCCCAGCATTTT. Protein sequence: CASSYSPGTGWSPQHF.

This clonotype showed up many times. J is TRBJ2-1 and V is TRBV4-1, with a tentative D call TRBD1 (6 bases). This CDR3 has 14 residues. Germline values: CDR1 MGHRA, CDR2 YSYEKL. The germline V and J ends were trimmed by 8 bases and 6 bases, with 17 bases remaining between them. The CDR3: CASSSGAPGNEQFF. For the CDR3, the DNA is TGCGCCAGCTCCTCAGGGGCCCCGGGCAATGAGCAGTTCTTC.

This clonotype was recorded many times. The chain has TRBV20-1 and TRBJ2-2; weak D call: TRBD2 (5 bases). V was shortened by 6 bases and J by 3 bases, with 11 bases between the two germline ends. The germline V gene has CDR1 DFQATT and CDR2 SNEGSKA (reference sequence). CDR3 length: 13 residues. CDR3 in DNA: TGCAGTGCCCACGACTACGACACCGGGGAGCTGTTTTTT. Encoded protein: CSAHDYDTGELFF.

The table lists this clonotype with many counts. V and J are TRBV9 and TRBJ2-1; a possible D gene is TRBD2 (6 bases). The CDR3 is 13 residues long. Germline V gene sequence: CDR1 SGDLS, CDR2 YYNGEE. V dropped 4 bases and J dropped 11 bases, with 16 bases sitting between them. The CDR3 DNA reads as TGTGCCAGCAGCCCCCGCTCGGAGGGTAAGCAGTTCTTC. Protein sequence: CASSPRSEGKQFF.

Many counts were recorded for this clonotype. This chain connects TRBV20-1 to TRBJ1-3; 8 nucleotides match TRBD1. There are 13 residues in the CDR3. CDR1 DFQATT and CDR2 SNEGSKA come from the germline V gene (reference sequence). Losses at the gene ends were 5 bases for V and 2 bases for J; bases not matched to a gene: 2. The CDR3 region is CSALDRAGNTIYF. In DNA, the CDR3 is TGCAGTGCTTTGGACAGGGCTGGAAACACCATATATTTT.

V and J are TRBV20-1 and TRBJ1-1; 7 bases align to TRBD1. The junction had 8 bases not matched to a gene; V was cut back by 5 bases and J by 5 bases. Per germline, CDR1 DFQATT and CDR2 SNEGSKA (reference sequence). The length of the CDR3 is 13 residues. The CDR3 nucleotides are TGCAGTGCTTTCCGGGACAGAGGGACTGAAGCTTTCTTT. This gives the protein CSAFRDRGTEAFF.

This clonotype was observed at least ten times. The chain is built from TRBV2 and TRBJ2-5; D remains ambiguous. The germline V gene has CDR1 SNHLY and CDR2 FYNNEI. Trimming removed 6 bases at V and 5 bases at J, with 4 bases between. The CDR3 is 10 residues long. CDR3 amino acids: CASSSETQYF. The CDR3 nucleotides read TGTGCCAGCAGCTCGGAGACCCAGTACTTC.

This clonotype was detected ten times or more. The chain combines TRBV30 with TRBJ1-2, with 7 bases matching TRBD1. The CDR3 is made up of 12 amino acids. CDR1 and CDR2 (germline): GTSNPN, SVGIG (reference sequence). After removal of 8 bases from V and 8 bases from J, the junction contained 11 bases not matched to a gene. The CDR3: CAGPGGAPGYTF. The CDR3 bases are TGTGCCGGCCCAGGGGGGGCCCCAGGCTACACCTTC.

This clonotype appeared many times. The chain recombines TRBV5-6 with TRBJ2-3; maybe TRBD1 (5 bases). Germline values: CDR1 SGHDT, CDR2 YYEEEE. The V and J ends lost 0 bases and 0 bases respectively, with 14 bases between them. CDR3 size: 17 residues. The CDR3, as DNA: TGTGCCAGCAGCTTGGTAGGGGCGGCACCTAGCACAGATACGCAGTATTTT. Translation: CASSLVGAAPSTDTQYF.

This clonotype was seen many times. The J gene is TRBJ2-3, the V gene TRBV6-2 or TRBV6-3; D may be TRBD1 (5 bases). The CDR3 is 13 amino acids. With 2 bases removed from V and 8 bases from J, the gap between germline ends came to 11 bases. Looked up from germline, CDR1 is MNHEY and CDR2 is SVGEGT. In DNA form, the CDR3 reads TGTGCCAGCAGTTACGACAGAGTGGGTACGCAGTATTTT. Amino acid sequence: CASSYDRVGTQYF.

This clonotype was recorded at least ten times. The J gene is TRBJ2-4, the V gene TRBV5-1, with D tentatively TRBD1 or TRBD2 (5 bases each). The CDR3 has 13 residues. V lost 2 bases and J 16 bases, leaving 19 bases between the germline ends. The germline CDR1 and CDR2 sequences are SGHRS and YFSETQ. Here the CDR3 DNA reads TGCGCCAGCAGCTTAGAAAGCCGGGACGTGGCTTACTTC. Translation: CASSLESRDVAYF.

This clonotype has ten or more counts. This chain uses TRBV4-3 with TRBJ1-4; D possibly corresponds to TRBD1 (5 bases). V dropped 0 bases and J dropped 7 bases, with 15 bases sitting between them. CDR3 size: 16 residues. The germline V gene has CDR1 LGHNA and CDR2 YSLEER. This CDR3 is CASSQDLNPQGEKLFF. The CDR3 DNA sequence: TGCGCCAGCAGCCAAGATTTAAATCCCCAGGGTGAAAAACTGTTTTTT.